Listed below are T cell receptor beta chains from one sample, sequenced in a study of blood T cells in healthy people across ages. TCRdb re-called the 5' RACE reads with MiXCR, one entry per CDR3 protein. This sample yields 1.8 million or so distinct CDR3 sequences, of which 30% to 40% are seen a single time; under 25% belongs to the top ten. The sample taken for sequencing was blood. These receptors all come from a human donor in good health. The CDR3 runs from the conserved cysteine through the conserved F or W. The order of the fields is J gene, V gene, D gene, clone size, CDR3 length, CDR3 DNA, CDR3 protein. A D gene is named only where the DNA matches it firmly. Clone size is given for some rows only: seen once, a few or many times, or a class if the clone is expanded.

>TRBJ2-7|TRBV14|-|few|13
TGTGCCAGCAGCCAACAACAGGGATCCGAGCAGTACTTC
CASSQQQGSEQYF
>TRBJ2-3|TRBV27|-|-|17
TGTGCCAGCAGTTTATCGAGAGGGGATAAAGTAACAGATACGCAGTATTTT
CASSLSRGDKVTDTQYF
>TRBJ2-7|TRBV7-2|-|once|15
TGTGCCAGCAGCCATCCGGGACCATCCCCCTACGAGCAGTACTTC
CASSHPGPSPYEQYF
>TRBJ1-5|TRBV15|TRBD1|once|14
TGTGCCACCAGCAGAGGGCTTGGGACAGGGGCCCAGCATTTT
CATSRGLGTGAQHF
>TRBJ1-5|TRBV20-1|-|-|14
TGCAGTGCTAGAGATAAGGGGGGTATAGGGCCCCAGCATTTT
CSARDKGGIGPQHF
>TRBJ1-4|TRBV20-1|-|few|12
TGCAGTGCTCTCGGCCCGGGGGAAAAACTGTTTTTT
CSALGPGEKLFF
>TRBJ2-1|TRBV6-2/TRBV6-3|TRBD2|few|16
TGTGCCAGCAGCGATCCAAGCGGGGGGCCTTACAATGAGCAGTTCTTC
CASSDPSGGPYNEQFF
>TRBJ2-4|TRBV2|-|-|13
TGTGCCAGCAGTGAGGCCCGGGTAGGGGAGCAGTACTTC
CASSEARVGEQYF
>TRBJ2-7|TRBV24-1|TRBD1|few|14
TGTGCCACCAGTGATTTTGGGACAGGGACCAAGCAGTACTTC
CATSDFGTGTKQYF
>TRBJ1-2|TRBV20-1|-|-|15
TGCAGTGCTAGTCGTATGACTGCTTCTAACTATGGCTACACCTTC
CSASRMTASNYGYTF
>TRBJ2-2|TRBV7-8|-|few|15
TGTGCCAGCAGCCCGCCAACAGGGTGGGCCGGGGAGCTGTTTTTT
CASSPPTGWAGELFF
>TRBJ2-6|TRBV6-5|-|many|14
TGTGCCAGCAGGAACCCCTCTGGGGCCAACGTCCTGACTTTC
CASRNPSGANVLTF
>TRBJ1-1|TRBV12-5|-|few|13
TGTGCTAGTGCCATCGATGTGAACACTGAAGCTTTCTTT
CASAIDVNTEAFF
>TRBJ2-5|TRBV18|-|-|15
TGTGCCAGCTCACCAGGGTCGGGGGACCAAGAGACCCAGTACTTC
CASSPGSGDQETQYF
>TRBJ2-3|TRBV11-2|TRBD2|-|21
TGTGCCAGCAGCGCAGGGTGGGGTAGGGCGGACCGACTAGCGGGGAGGGATACGCAGTATTTT
CASSAGWGRADRLAGRDTQYF
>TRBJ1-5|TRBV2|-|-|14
TGTGCCAGCACCGTATCTTATAGCAATCAGCCCCAGCATTTT
CASTVSYSNQPQHF
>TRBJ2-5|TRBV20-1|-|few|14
TGCAGTGCTAGAGTTGCGGGGCTACAAGAGACCCAGTACTTC
CSARVAGLQETQYF
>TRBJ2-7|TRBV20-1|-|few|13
TGCAGTGCTAGCATGGGGGTTCAACACGAGCAGTACTTC
CSASMGVQHEQYF
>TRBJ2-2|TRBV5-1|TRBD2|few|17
TGCGCCAGCAGCTCCCTCCAAAGCGGGGGGGCCGACGGGGAGCTGTTTTTT
CASSSLQSGGADGELFF